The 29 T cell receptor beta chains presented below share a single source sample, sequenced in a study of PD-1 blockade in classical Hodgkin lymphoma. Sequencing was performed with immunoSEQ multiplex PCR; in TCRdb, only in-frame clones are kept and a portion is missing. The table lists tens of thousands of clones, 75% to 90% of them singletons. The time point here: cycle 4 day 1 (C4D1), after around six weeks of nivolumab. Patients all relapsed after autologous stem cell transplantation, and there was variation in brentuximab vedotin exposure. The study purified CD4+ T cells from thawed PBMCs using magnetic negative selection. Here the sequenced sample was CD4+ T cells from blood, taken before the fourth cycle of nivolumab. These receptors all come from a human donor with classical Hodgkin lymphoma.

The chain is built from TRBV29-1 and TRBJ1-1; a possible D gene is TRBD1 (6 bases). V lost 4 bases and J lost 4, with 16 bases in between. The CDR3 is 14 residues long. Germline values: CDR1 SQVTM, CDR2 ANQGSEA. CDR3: CSVVNQDSSTEAFF. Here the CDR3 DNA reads TGCAGCGTTGTAAATCAGGACAGCAGCACTGAAGCTTTCTTT.

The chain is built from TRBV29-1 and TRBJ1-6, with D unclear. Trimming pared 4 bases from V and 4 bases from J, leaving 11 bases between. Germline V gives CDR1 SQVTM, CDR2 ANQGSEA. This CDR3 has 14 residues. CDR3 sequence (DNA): TGCAGCGTTGGGACTGACCTTTATAATTCACCCCTCCACTTT. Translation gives CSVGTDLYNSPLHF.

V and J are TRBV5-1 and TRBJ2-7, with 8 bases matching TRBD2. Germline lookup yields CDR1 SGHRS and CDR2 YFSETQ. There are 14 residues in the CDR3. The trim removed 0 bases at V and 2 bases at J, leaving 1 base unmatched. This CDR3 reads CASSLDGGAYEQYF. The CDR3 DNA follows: TGCGCCAGCAGCTTGGACGGGGGGGCCTACGAGCAGTACTTC.

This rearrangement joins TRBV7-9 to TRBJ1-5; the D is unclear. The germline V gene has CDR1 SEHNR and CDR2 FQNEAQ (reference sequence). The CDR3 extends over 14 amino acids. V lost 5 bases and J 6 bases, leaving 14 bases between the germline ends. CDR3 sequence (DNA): TGTGCCAGCAGCGTCGGCCATGGCGGTCAGCCCCAGCATTTT. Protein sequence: CASSVGHGGQPQHF.

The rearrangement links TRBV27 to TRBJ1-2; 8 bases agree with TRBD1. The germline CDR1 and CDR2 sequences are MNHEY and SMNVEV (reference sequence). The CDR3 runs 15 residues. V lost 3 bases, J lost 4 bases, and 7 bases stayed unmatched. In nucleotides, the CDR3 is TGTGCCAGCAGTTTTTCAATCGGACAGGGCTATGGCTACACCTTC. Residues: CASSFSIGQGYGYTF.

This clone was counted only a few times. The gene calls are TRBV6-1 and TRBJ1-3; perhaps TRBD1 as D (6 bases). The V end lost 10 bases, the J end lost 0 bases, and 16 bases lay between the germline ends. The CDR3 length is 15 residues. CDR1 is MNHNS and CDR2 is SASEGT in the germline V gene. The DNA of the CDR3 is TGTGCCACCGACAGGTTCTCAAGCTCTGGAAACACCATATATTTT. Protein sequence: CATDRFSSSGNTIYF.

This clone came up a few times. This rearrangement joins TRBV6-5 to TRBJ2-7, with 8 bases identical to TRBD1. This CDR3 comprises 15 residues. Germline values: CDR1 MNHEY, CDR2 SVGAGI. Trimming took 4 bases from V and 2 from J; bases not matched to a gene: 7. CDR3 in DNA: TGTGCCAGCAGTTCGACAGGGGCCCTAACCTACGAGCAGTACTTC. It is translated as CASSSTGALTYEQYF.

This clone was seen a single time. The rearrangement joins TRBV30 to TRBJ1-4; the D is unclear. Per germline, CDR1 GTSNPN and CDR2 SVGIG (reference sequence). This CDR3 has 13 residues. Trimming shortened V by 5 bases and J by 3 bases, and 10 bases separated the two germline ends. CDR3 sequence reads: CAWGLSSNEKLFF. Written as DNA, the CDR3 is TGTGCCTGGGGATTAAGCTCTAATGAAAAACTGTTTTTT.

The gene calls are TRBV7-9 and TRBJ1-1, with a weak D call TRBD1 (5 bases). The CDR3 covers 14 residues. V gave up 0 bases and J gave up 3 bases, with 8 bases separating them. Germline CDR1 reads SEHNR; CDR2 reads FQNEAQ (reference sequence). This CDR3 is CASSLADTDTEAFF. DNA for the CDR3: TGTGCCAGCAGCTTAGCGGACACCGACACTGAAGCTTTCTTT. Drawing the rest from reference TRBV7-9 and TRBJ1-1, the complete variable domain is DTGVSQNPRHKITKRGQNVTFRCDPISEHNRLYWYRQTLGQGPEFLTYFQNEAQLEKSRLLSDRFSAERPKGSFSTLEIQRTEQGDSAMYLCASSLADTDTEAFFGQGTRLTVV.

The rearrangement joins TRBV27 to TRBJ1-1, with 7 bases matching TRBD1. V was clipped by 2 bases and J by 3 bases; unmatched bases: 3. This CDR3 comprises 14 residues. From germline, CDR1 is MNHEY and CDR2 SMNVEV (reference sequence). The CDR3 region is CASSLDREDTEAFF. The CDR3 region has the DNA TGTGCCAGCAGTTTAGACAGGGAGGACACTGAAGCTTTCTTT.

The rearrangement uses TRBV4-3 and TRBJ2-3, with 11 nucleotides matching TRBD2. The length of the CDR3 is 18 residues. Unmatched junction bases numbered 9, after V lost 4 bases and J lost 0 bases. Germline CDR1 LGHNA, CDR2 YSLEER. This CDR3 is CASSLQLAGDTSTDTQYF. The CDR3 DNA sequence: TGCGCCAGCAGCCTCCAACTAGCGGGGGACACTAGCACAGATACGCAGTATTTT.

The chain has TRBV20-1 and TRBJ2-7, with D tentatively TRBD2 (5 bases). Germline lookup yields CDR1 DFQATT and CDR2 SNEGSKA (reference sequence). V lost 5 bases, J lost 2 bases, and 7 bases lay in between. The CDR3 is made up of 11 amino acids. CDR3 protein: CSAPGTYEQYF. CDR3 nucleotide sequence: TGCAGTGCTCCCGGGACCTACGAGCAGTACTTC.

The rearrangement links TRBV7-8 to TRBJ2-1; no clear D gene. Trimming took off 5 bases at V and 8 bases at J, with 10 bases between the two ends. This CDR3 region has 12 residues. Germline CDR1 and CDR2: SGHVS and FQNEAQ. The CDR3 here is CASSTIGYEQFF. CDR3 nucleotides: TGTGCCAGCAGCACAATTGGATATGAGCAGTTCTTC.

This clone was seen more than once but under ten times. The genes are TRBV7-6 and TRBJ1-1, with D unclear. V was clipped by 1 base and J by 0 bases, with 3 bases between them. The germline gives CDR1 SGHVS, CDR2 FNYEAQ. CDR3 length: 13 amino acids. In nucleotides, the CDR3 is TGTGCCAGCAGCTTAGGGATGAACACTGAAGCTTTCTTT. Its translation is CASSLGMNTEAFF.

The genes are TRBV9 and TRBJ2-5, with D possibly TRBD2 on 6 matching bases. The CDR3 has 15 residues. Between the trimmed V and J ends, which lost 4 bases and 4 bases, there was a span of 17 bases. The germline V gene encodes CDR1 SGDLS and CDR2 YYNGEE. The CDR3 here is CASSRYFGAGETQYF. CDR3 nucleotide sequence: TGTGCCAGCAGCCGTTATTTTGGAGCGGGAGAGACCCAGTACTTC.

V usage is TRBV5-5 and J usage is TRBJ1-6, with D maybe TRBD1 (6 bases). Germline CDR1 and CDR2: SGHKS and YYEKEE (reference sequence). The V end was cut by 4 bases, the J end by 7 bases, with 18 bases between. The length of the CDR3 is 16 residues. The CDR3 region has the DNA TGTGCCAGCAGCCCGTCGGGGGGCACTCGGAATTCACCCCTCCACTTT. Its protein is CASSPSGGTRNSPLHF.

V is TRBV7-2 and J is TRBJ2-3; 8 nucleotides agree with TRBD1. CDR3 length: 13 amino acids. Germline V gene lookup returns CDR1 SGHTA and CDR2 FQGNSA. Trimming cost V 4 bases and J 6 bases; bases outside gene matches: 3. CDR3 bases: TGTGCCAGCAGCTCCAGGGGGCCGGATACGCAGTATTTT. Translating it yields CASSSRGPDTQYF.

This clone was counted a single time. The chain's CDR3 is CASSPYDRSFGNNEQFF. The CDR3 DNA is TGTGCCAGCAGCCCGTATGACAGGTCCTTCGGGAACAATGAGCAGTTCTTC. The chain has TRBV14 and TRBJ2-1; D is perhaps TRBD1 (6 bases). V lost 4 bases and J 5 bases, leaving 21 bases between the germline ends. Germline loops: CDR1 SGHDN, CDR2 FVKESK. The length of the CDR3 is 17 residues.

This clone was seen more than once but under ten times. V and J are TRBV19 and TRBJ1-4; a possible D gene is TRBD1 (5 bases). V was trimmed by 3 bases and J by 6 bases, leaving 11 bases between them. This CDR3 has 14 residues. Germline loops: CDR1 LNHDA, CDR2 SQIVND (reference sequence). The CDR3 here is CASSIRVGDEKLFF. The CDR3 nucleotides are TGTGCCAGTAGTATCAGGGTTGGTGATGAAAAACTGTTTTTT.

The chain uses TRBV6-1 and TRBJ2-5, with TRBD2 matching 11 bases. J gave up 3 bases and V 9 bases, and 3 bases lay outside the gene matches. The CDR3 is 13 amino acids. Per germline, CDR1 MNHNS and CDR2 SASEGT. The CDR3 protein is CASKLAGEETQYF. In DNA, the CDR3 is TGTGCCAGTAAACTAGCGGGGGAAGAGACCCAGTACTTC.

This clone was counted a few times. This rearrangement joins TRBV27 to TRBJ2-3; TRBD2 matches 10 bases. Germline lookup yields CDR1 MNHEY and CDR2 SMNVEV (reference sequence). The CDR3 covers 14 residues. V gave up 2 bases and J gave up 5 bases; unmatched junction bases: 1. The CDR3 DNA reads TGTGCCAGCAGTTTAAGGACTAGCGGAGATACGCAGTATTTT. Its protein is CASSLRTSGDTQYF.

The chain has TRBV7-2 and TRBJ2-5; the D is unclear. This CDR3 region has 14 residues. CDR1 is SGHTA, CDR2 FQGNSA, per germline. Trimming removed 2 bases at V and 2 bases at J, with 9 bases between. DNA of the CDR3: TGTGCCAGCAGCTTAATGTCAGTTCAAGAGACCCAGTACTTC. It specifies CASSLMSVQETQYF.

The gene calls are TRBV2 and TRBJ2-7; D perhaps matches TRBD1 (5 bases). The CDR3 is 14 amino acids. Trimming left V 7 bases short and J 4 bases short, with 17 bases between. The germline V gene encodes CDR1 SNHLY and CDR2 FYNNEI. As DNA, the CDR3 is TGTGCCAGCAACCCACCCGACAGACGGTACGAGCAGTACTTC. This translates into CASNPPDRRYEQYF.

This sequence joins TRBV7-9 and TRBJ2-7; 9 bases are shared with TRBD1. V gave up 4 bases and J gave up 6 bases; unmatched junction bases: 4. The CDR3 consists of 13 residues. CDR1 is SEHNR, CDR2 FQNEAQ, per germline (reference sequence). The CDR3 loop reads CASSWDREGEQYF. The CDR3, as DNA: TGTGCCAGCAGCTGGGACAGGGAGGGCGAGCAGTACTTC.

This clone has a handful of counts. DNA for the CDR3: TGTGCCAGCATTTCCGGGACAGTCTACGAGCAGTACTTC. It specifies CASISGTVYEQYF. The V and J genes are TRBV6-1 and TRBJ2-7, with 7 bases fitting TRBD1. Unmatched junction bases numbered 6, after V lost 7 bases and J lost 3 bases. Per germline, CDR1 MNHNS and CDR2 SASEGT. This CDR3 spans 13 amino acids.

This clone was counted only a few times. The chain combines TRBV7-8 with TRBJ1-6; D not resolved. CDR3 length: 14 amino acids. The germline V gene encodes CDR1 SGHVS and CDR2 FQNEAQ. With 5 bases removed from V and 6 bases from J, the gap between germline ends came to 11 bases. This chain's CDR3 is CASSPRRINSPLHF. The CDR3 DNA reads TGTGCCAGCAGCCCACGACGGATTAATTCACCCCTCCACTTT.

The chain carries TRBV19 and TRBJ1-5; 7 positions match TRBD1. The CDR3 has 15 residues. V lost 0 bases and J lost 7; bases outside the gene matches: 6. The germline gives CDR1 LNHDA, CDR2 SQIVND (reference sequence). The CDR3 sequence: CASSIEQGLIQPQHF. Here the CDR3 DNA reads TGTGCCAGTAGTATAGAACAGGGGCTGATACAGCCCCAGCATTTT.

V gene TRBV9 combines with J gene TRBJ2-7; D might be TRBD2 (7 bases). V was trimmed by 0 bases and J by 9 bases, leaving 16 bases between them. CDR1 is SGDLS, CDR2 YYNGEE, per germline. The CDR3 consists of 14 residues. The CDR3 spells CASSVGEGHLGQYF. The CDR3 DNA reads TGTGCCAGCAGCGTAGGGGAGGGACATCTAGGGCAGTACTTC.

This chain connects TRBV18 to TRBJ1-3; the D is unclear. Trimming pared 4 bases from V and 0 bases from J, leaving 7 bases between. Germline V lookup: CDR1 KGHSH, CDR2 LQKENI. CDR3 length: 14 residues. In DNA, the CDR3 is TGTGCCAGCTCACAAGACACCTCTGGAAACACCATATATTTT. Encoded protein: CASSQDTSGNTIYF.